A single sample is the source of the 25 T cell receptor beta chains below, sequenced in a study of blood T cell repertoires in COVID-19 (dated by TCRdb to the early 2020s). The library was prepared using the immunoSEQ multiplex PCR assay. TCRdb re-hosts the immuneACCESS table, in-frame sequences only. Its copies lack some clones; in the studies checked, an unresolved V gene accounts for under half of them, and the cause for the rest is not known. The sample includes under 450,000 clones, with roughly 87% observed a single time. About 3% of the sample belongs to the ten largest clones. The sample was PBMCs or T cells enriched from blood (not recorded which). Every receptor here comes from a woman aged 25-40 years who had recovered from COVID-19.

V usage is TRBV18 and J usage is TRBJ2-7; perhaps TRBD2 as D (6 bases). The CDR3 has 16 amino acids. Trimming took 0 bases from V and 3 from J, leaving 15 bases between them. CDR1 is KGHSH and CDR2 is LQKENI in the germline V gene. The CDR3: CASSPPAGGAFYEQYF. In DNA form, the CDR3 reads TGTGCCAGCTCACCACCCGCAGGAGGGGCCTTCTACGAGCAGTACTTC. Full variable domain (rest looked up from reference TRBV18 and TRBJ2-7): NAGVMQNPRHLVRRRGQEARLRCSPMKGHSHVYWYRQLPEEGLKFMVYLQKENIIDESGMPKERFSAEFPKEGPSILRIQQVVRGDSAAYFCASSPPAGGAFYEQYFGPGTRLTVT.

CDR3 DNA sequence: TGTGCCAGCAGTGTCAGGCTTCCGAACGCGAATCAGCCCCAGCATTTT. This sequence encodes CASSVRLPNANQPQHF. The rearrangement uses TRBV2 and TRBJ1-5; D remains unclear. V was shortened by 4 bases and J by 4 bases, with 17 bases between the two germline ends. This CDR3 spans 16 amino acids. Germline CDR1 is SNHLY and CDR2 is FYNNEI.

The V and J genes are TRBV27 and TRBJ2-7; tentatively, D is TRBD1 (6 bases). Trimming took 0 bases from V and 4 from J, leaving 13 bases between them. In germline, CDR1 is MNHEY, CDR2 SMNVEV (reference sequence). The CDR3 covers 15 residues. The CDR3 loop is CASSLSLGALYEQYF. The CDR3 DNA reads TGTGCCAGCAGTTTATCTTTGGGGGCCCTATACGAGCAGTACTTC.

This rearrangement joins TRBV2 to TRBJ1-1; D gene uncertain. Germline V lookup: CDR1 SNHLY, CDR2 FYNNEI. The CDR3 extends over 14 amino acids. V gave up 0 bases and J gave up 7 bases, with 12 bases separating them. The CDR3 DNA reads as TGTGCCAGCAGTGAAGCGAAAATTCGGGGTGAAGCTTTCTTT. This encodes CASSEAKIRGEAFF.

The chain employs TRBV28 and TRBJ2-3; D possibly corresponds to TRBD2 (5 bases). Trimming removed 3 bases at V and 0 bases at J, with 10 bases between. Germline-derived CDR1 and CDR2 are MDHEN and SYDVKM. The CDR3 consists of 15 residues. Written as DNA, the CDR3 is TGTGCCAGCAGTTTCGGCGGGCCTAGCACAGATACGCAGTATTTT. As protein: CASSFGGPSTDTQYF. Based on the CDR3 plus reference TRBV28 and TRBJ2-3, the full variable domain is DVKVTQSSRYLVKRTGEKVFLECVQDMDHENMFWYRQDPGLGLRLIYFSYDVKMKEKGDIPEGYSVSREKKERFSLILESASTNQTSMYLCASSFGGPSTDTQYFGPGTRLTVL.

CDR3 in amino acids: CASSNPADSYEQYF. For the CDR3, the DNA is TGTGCCAGCTCAAACCCCGCGGACTCCTACGAGCAGTACTTC. The chain combines TRBV18 with TRBJ2-7; D is unclear. Trimming stripped 5 bases from V and 0 bases from J, with 11 bases between. The CDR3 has 14 residues. The germline V gene has CDR1 KGHSH and CDR2 LQKENI. The variable domain in full, completed from reference TRBV18 and TRBJ2-7, reads NAGVMQNPRHLVRRRGQEARLRCSPMKGHSHVYWYRQLPEEGLKFMVYLQKENIIDESGMPKERFSAEFPKEGPSILRIQQVVRGDSAAYFCASSNPADSYEQYFGPGTRLTVT.

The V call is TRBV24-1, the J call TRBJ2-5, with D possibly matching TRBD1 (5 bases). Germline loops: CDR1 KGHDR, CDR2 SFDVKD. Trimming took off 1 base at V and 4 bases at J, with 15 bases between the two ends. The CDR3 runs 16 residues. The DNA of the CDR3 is TGTGCCACCAGTGATTTTATGGCAGGGAAGGGAGAGACCCAGTACTTC. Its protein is CATSDFMAGKGETQYF.

As DNA, the CDR3 is TGTGCCAGCAGCCCCGGGACTAGCGGGGGATTGGAGACCCAGTACTTC. Translating gives CASSPGTSGGLETQYF. The chain couples TRBV5-8 to TRBJ2-5; 14 bases are a match to TRBD2. Germline CDR1 reads SGHTS; CDR2 reads YDEGEE. The CDR3 contains 16 residues. V lost 4 bases, J lost 5 bases, and 7 bases stayed unmatched.

CDR3 DNA: TGTGCCAGCAGCTTAGATGTCGGGTCCTACGAGCAGTACTTC. This sequence encodes CASSLDVGSYEQYF. The chain is built from TRBV7-2 and TRBJ2-7; D is unresolved. CDR1 SGHTA and CDR2 FQGNSA come from the germline V gene. The V end was cut by 1 base, the J end by 1 base, with 8 bases between. The CDR3 covers 14 residues.

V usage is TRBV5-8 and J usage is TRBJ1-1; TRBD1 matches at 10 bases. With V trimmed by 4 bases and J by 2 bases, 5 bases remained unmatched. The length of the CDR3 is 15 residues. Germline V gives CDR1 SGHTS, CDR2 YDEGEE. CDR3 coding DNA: TGTGCCAGCAGCACCGACAGGGGGCTTAACACTGAAGCTTTCTTT. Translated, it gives CASSTDRGLNTEAFF.

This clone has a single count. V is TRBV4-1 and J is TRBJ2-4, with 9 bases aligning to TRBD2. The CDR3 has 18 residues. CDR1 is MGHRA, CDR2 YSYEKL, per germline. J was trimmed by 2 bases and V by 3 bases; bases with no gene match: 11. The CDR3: CASSQGGQSGRTKNIQYF. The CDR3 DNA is TGCGCCAGCAGCCAGGGGGGACAGAGCGGGAGGACCAAAAACATTCAGTACTTC.

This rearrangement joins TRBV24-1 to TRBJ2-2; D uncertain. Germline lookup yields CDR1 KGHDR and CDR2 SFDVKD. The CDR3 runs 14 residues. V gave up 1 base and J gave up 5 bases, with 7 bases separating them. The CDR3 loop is CATSDFRGTGELFF. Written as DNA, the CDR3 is TGTGCCACCAGTGATTTTAGAGGTACCGGGGAGCTGTTTTTT.

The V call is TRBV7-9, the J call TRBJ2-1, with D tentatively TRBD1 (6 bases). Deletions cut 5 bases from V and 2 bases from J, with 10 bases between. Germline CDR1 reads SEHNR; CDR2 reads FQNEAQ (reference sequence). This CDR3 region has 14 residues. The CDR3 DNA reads TGTGCCAGCAGCCCCGGACAGACCTACAATGAGCAGTTCTTC. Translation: CASSPGQTYNEQFF.

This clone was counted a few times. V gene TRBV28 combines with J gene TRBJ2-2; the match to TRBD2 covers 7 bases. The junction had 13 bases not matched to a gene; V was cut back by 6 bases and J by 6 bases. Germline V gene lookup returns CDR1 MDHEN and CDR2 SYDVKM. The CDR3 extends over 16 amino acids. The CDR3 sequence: CASSRGRGRRAGELFF. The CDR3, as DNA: TGTGCCAGCAGCCGTGGGAGGGGTCGGCGTGCCGGGGAGCTGTTTTTT.

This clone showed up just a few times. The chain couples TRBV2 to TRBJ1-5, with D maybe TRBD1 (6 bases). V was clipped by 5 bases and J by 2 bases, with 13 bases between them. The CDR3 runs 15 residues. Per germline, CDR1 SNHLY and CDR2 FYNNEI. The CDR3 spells CASSRGDTRNQPQHF. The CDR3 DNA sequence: TGTGCCAGCAGTAGAGGGGACACCCGCAATCAGCCCCAGCATTTT.

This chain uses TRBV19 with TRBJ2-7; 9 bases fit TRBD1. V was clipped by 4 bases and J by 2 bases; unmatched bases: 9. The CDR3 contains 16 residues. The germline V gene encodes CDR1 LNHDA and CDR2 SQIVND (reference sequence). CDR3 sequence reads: CASSKIPGTGPYEQYF. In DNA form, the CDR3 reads TGTGCCAGTAGTAAGATTCCCGGGACAGGGCCCTACGAGCAGTACTTC.

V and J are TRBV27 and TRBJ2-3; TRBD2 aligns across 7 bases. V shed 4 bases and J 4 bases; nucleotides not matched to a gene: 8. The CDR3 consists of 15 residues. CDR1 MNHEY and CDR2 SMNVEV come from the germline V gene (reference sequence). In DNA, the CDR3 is TGTGCCAGCAGTTCACTAGCGAGCCCCCCAGATACGCAGTATTTT. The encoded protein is CASSSLASPPDTQYF.

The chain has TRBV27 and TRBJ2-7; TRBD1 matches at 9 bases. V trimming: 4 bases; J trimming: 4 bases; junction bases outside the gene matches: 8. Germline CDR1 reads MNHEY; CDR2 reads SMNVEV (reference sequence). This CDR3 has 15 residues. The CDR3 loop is CASSSGQGFRYEQYF. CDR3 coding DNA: TGTGCCAGCAGTTCGGGACAGGGTTTTCGGTACGAGCAGTACTTC.

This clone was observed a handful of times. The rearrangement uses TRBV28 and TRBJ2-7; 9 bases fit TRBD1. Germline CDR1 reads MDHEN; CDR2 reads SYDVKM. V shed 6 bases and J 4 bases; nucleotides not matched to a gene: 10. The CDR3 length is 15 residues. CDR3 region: CASRVPGQGRYEQYF. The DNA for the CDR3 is TGTGCCAGCAGGGTACCGGGACAGGGTCGATACGAGCAGTACTTC.

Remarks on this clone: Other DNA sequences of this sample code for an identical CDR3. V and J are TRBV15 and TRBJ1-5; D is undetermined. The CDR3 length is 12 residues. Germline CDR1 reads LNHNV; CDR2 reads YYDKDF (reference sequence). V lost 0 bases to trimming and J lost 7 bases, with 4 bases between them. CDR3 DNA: TGTGCCACCAGCAGAGATGGCCAGCCCCAGCATTTT. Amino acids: CATSRDGQPQHF.

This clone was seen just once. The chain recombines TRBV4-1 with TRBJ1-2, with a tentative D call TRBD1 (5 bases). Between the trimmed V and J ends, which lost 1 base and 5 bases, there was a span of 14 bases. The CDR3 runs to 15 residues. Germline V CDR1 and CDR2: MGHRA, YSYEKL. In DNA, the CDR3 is TGCGCCAGCAGCCAAGCCGGGGGGACCGGTTATGGCTACACCTTC. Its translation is CASSQAGGTGYGYTF.

CDR3 region: CASSVGRVNTEAFF. As DNA, the CDR3 is TGTGCCAGCTCAGTGGGCAGGGTGAACACTGAAGCTTTCTTT. V is TRBV18 and J is TRBJ1-1; maybe TRBD1 (5 bases). CDR3 size: 14 residues. CDR1 is KGHSH and CDR2 is LQKENI in the germline V gene. Trimming took 5 bases from V and 0 from J, leaving 10 bases between them. Together with reference TRBV18 and TRBJ1-1, the CDR3 gives the full variable domain: NAGVMQNPRHLVRRRGQEARLRCSPMKGHSHVYWYRQLPEEGLKFMVYLQKENIIDESGMPKERFSAEFPKEGPSILRIQQVVRGDSAAYFCASSVGRVNTEAFFGQGTRLTVV.

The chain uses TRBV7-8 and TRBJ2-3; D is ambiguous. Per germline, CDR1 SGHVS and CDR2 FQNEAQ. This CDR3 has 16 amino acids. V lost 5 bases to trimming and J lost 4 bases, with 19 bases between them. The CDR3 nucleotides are TGTGCCAGCAGCACGACTCATGGTAGTTGGCCAGATACGCAGTATTTT. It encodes CASSTTHGSWPDTQYF.

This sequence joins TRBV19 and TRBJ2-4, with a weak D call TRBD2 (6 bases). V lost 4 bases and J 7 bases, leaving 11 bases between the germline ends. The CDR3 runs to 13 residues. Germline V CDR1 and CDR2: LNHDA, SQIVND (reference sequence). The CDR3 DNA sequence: TGTGCCAGTAGTAACGGGAGAGGGAACATTCAGTACTTC. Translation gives CASSNGRGNIQYF.

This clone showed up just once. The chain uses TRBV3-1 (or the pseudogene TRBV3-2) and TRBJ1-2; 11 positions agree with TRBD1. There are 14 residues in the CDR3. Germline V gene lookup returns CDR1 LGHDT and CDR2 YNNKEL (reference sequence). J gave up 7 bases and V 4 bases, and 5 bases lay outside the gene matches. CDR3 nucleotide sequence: TGTGCCAGCAGCCCACGGGACAGGGGGGGTGGCTACACCTTC. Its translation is CASSPRDRGGGYTF.